This T cell receptor beta chain is from a study of blood T cell repertoires in COVID-19. At the level of the study: The analysed material was cDNA or gDNA that came from T cells, B-cell-depleted T cells, or PBMCs.

CDR3 length: 20 residues. Looked up from germline, CDR1 is SGHAT and CDR2 is FQNNGV. Trimming left V 0 bases short and J 2 bases short, with 26 bases between. This clone is a singleton in its sample. A case of COVID-19 had been met by exposed participants within 2 weeks before study entry. Under the authors' procedure: Using reference gene primer amplification, nucleated cell counts were estimated. The assay was immunoSEQ multiplex PCR, and TCRdb's table has in-frame clones only and misses some. D and trimming come from the DNA, and the V and J calls and clone size come from that table. The sample carries 200,000 or so clones, approximately 89% recorded once.

The specimen was PBMCs or T cells enriched from blood (not recorded which). The clonotype originates from a woman aged 30 to 39 who had been exposed to COVID-19. The chain has TRBV11-2 and TRBJ2-7, with D possibly matching TRBD2 (6 bases). The CDR3 here is CASSLDWGIVGTEGAYEQYF. CDR3 DNA: TGTGCCAGCAGCTTAGATTGGGGGATCGTAGGGACTGAGGGTGCCTACGAGCAGTACTTC.